This entry describes one TCR beta chain. Its target is unknown. The sample originates from a study of T-cell reconstitution after alpha-beta-depleted transplantation in children. The study's findings and limits: After transplant, at about two months, alpha-beta T cells were reportedly derived from several hundred expanded graft clones. Newly made T cells mostly supplied T-cell counts and diversity one year after transplant.

The CDR3 totals 13 residues. Germline V gives CDR1 SQVTM, CDR2 ANQGSEA. Trimming removed 5 bases at V and 6 bases at J, with 15 bases between. Unique molecular identifiers were used in preparing the TCRbeta library. TCRdb analysed the PCR reads with MiXCR anew, one entry per CDR3 protein. This table has about a million distinct CDR3 sequences, less than 30% appearing once. The chain recombines TRBV29-1 with TRBJ2-3, with no clear D. This TCR came from a boy less than two years old who had a stem cell transplant for SCID, so the T cells may come from the graft donor. The input for sequencing was PBMCs, mostly from graft donor cells, taken 360 days after TCRalphabeta/CD19-depleted stem cell transplant. CDR3 sequence (DNA): TGCAGCGTTCTAAACATACTGGGGGATACGCAGTATTTT. This sequence encodes CSVLNILGDTQYF.